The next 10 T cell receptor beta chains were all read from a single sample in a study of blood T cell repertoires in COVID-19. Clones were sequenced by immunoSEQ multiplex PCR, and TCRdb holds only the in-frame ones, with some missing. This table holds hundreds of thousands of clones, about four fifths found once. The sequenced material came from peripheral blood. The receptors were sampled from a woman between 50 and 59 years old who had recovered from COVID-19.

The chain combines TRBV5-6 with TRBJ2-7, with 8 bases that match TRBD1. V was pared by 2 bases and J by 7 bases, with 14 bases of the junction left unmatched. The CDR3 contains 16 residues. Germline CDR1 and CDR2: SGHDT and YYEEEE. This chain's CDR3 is CASSLAGSQGAGEQYF. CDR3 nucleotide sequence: TGTGCCAGCAGCTTAGCAGGGAGTCAGGGGGCTGGAGAGCAGTACTTC.

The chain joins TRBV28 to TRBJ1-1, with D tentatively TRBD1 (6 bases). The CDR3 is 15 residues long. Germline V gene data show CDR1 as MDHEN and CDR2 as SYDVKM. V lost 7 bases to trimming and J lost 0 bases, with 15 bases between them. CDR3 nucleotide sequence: TGTGCCAGCACCACGGCGGGGGGCATGAACACTGAAGCTTTCTTT. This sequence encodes CASTTAGGMNTEAFF.

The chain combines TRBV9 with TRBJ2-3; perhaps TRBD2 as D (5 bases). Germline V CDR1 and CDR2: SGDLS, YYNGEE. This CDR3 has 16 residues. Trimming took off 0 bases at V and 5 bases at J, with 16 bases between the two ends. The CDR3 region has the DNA TGTGCCAGCAGCGTAGGGCCGGGGTTTACGATAGATACGCAGTATTTT. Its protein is CASSVGPGFTIDTQYF.

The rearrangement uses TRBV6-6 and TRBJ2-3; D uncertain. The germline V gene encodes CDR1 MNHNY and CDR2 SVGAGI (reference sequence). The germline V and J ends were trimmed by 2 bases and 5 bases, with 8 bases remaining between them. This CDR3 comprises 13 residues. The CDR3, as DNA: TGTGCCAGCAGTTACCAACCGGGAGATACGCAGTATTTT. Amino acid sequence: CASSYQPGDTQYF.

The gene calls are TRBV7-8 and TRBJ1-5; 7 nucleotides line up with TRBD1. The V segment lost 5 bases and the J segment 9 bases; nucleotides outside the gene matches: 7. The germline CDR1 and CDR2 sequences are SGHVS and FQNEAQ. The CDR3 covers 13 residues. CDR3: CASSPRGRRPQHF. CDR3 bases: TGTGCCAGCAGCCCGAGGGGGCGAAGGCCCCAGCATTTT.

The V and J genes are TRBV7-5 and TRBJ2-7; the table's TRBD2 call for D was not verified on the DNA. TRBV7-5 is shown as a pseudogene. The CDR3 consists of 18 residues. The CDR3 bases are TGTGTCAGAAGCTCATCTCTAGCGGGCTCCTTCAGCTCCTACGAGCAGTACTTC. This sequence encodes CVRSSSLAGSFSSYEQYF.

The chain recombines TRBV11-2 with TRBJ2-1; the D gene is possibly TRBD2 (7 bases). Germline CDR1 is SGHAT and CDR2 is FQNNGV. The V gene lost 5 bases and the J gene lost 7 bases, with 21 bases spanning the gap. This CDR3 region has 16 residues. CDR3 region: CASSVGAWGGLNEQFF. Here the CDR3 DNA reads TGTGCCAGCAGCGTAGGGGCGTGGGGGGGGCTTAATGAGCAGTTCTTC.

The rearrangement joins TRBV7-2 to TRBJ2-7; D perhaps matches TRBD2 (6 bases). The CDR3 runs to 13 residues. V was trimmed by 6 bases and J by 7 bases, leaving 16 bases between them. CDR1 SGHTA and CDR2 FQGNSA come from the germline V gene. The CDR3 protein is CASSWRGLGEQYF. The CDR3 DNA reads TGTGCCAGCAGTTGGCGGGGTCTCGGGGAGCAGTACTTC.

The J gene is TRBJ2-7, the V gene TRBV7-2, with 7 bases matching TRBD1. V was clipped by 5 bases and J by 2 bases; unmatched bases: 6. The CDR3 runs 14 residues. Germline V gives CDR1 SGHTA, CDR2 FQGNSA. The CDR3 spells CASSPRGPPYEQYF. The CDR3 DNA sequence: TGTGCCAGCAGCCCGAGGGGGCCCCCCTACGAGCAGTACTTC.

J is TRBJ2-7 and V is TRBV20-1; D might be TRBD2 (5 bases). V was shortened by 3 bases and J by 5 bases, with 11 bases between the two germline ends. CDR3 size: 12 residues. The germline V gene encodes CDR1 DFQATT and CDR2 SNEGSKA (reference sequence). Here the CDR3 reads CSASLGGNEQYF. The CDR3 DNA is TGCAGTGCTAGTTTAGGAGGTAACGAGCAGTACTTC.